This T cell receptor beta chain originates from a study of PD-L1 blockade in urothelial cancer. In the study overall: Patients initiated atezolizumab in 2014 at 1,200 mg intravenously every 3 weeks. Males with urothelial cancer arising in the bladder constituted about 90% of the roughly 29 patients. Patients had undergone 0 to 3 prior chemotherapy regimens. T cells were recovered from blood samples at a median of 141,255.

Germline loops: CDR1 MNHNY, CDR2 SVGAGI (reference sequence). V was clipped by 6 bases and J by 5 bases; unmatched bases: 12. The CDR3 runs 16 residues. This table comes from immunoSEQ multiplex PCR, and its TCRdb copy is limited to in-frame clones, with some not included. The sample shows about 55,000 clones, around 74% of them seen only once. Time point: pretreatment peripheral blood. Specimen: PBMCs, collected around atezolizumab (anti-PD-L1) treatment. The rearrangement uses TRBV6-6 and TRBJ2-5; TRBD2 agrees at 10 bases. This clonotype was obtained from a man between 65 and 85 years old with urothelial cancer. CDR3 sequence: CASSPALAGVGETQYF. In DNA, the CDR3 is TGTGCCAGCAGCCCGGCCCTAGCGGGGGTTGGGGAGACCCAGTACTTC.